Presented here are 22 T cell receptor beta chains from one specimen sequenced in a study of T cells in localized non-small cell lung cancer. Sequencing was performed with immunoSEQ multiplex PCR; in TCRdb, only in-frame clones are kept and a portion is missing. The sample records approximately 88,000 clones, more than 75% being singletons. Material: PBMCs, obtained before any cancer treatment. All receptors come from a woman aged 40 to 75 with stage II squamous cell lung carcinoma.

This clone was picked up a small number of times. V and J are TRBV19 and TRBJ1-4, with 7 bases lining up with TRBD1. The CDR3 runs to 15 residues. V lost 3 bases, J lost 4 bases, and 5 bases stayed unmatched. Germline V gene sequence: CDR1 LNHDA, CDR2 SQIVND (reference sequence). The CDR3 here is CASSIPGGLNEKLFF. For the CDR3, the DNA is TGTGCCAGTAGTATTCCAGGGGGTCTTAATGAAAAACTGTTTTTT. The full variable domain, completed using reference TRBV19 and TRBJ1-4, is DGGITQSPKYLFRKEGQNVTLSCEQNLNHDAMYWYRQDPGQGLRLIYYSQIVNDFQKGDIAEGYSVSREKKESFPLTVTSAQKNPTAFYLCASSIPGGLNEKLFFGSGTQLSVL.

The chain employs TRBV7-9 and TRBJ1-2, with a possible D match to TRBD1 (6 bases). The CDR3 runs to 17 residues. The germline V gene encodes CDR1 SEHNR and CDR2 FQNEAQ (reference sequence). With 3 bases removed from V and 1 base from J, the gap between germline ends came to 18 bases. Here the CDR3 reads CASSFLVTGSLNYGYTF. CDR3 in DNA: TGTGCCAGCAGCTTCCTCGTCACAGGGAGCCTTAACTATGGCTACACCTTC. Variable domain in full (rest from reference TRBV7-9 and TRBJ1-2): DTGVSQNPRHKITKRGQNVTFRCDPISEHNRLYWYRQTLGQGPEFLTYFQNEAQLEKSRLLSDRFSAERPKGSFSTLEIQRTEQGDSAMYLCASSFLVTGSLNYGYTFGSGTRLTVV.

This clone was counted a few times. V is TRBV6-1 and J is TRBJ1-5; no clear D. Per the germline V gene, CDR1 is MNHNS and CDR2 is SASEGT. Trimming pared 4 bases from V and 0 bases from J, leaving 13 bases between. This CDR3 is 16 amino acids long. The CDR3 protein is CASSALRGHSNQPQHF. Here the CDR3 DNA reads TGTGCCAGCAGTGCGCTGCGAGGGCATAGCAATCAGCCCCAGCATTTT.

This chain connects TRBV10-3 to TRBJ2-2; 15 bases align to TRBD2. Trimming took 6 bases from V and 4 from J; bases not matched to a gene: 6. Germline CDR1 reads ENHRY; CDR2 reads SYGVKD. The CDR3 has 17 amino acids. CDR3 DNA: TGTGCCATCAGGCCGGGACTAGCGGGAGGTCGCACCGGGGAGCTGTTTTTT. Protein product: CAIRPGLAGGRTGELFF.

This chain connects TRBV10-3 to TRBJ1-4, with D unclear. V was pared by 6 bases and J by 2 bases, with 13 bases between. The CDR3 has 15 amino acids. Looked up from germline, CDR1 is ENHRY and CDR2 is SYGVKD. CDR3 in DNA: TGTGCCATCAGAGCGGAGGGATTGACTAATGAAAAACTGTTTTTT. Its protein is CAIRAEGLTNEKLFF.

The chain joins TRBV5-8 to TRBJ2-5; D gene unclear. There are 14 residues in the CDR3. Germline assignment: CDR1 SGHTS and CDR2 YDEGEE. Trimming left V 0 bases short and J 4 bases short, with 10 bases between. CDR3 in amino acids: CASSLVPGLETQYF. CDR3 nucleotides: TGTGCCAGCAGCTTGGTTCCCGGCCTAGAGACCCAGTACTTC.

V gene TRBV2 combines with J gene TRBJ1-5; possibly TRBD1 for D (6 bases). In germline, CDR1 is SNHLY, CDR2 FYNNEI. Trimming took 6 bases from V and 9 from J, leaving 15 bases between them. CDR3 size: 13 residues. CDR3 in amino acids: CASSGDRLRPQHF. The CDR3 DNA reads TGTGCCAGCAGCGGCGACAGGCTTCGGCCCCAGCATTTT.

The rearrangement links TRBV19 to TRBJ1-1; 7 bases agree with TRBD1. V trimming: 7 bases; J trimming: 7 bases; junction bases outside the gene matches: 15. Germline V gene sequence: CDR1 LNHDA, CDR2 SQIVND (reference sequence). The CDR3 is made up of 15 amino acids. The CDR3 loop is CASIIRTGGSGEAFF. For the CDR3, the DNA is TGTGCCAGTATTATCAGGACAGGAGGGTCCGGTGAAGCTTTCTTT.

This chain connects TRBV4-1 to TRBJ2-1; D uncertain. Per germline, CDR1 MGHRA and CDR2 YSYEKL. Trimming stripped 0 bases from V and 7 bases from J, with 19 bases between. The CDR3 length is 17 residues. The CDR3 reads CASSQDLGRRRWNEQFF. The DNA for the CDR3 is TGCGCCAGCAGCCAAGATCTAGGGCGGCGAAGATGGAATGAGCAGTTCTTC.

The genes are TRBV6-6 and TRBJ2-1, with 8 nucleotides matching TRBD2. Germline CDR1 is MNHNY and CDR2 is SVGAGI (reference sequence). This CDR3 is built from 15 residues. V shed 7 bases, J shed 2 bases, and the junction held 7 bases outside the gene matches. CDR3 loop: CASTKRRGAYNEQFF. Written as DNA, the CDR3 is TGTGCCAGCACCAAGAGGCGGGGGGCCTACAATGAGCAGTTCTTC.

The chain joins TRBV6-4 to TRBJ2-1; D is possibly TRBD2 (6 bases). Germline V gives CDR1 MRHNA, CDR2 SNTAGT. This CDR3 spans 17 amino acids. V lost 4 bases to trimming and J lost 5 bases, with 21 bases between them. CDR3 loop: CASSVVPSVPGNNEQFF. The CDR3 DNA is TGTGCCAGCAGTGTCGTTCCTAGCGTTCCGGGTAACAATGAGCAGTTCTTC.

The chain employs TRBV5-6 and TRBJ1-5; D remains unclear. Germline values: CDR1 SGHDT, CDR2 YYEEEE. This CDR3 has 15 residues. The V gene lost 7 bases and the J gene lost 4 bases, with 18 bases spanning the gap. The CDR3 sequence: CASSLRSLRNQPQHF. The DNA for the CDR3 is TGTGCCAGCTCCTTGCGGTCTTTAAGGAATCAGCCCCAGCATTTT. Full variable domain (missing parts from reference TRBV5-6 and TRBJ1-5): DAGVTQSPTHLIKTRGQQVTLRCSPKSGHDTVSWYQQALGQGPQFIFQYYEEEERQRGNFPDRFSGHQFPNYSSELNVNALLLGDSALYLCASSLRSLRNQPQHFGDGTRLSIL.

The chain is built from TRBV6-5 and TRBJ1-2; D not resolved. The V end was cut by 2 bases, the J end by 2 bases, with 6 bases between. Germline V gene sequence: CDR1 MNHEY, CDR2 SVGAGI. The CDR3 runs to 13 residues. The CDR3 region is CASSYGRNYGYTF. CDR3 nucleotides: TGTGCCAGCAGTTACGGCAGAAACTATGGCTACACCTTC.

This chain uses TRBV5-4 with TRBJ2-2; D is possibly TRBD2 (6 bases). CDR1 and CDR2 (germline): SGHNT, YYREEE (reference sequence). The CDR3 runs 16 residues. V was pared by 6 bases and J by 0 bases, with 15 bases between. Here the CDR3 reads CASTKRDSANTGELFF. CDR3 in DNA: TGTGCCAGCACCAAACGGGACTCCGCGAACACCGGGGAGCTGTTTTTT.

V and J are TRBV5-1 and TRBJ2-4, with 13 nucleotides matching TRBD2. Losses at the gene ends were 2 bases for V and 4 bases for J; bases not matched to a gene: 3. Germline loops: CDR1 SGHRS, CDR2 YFSETQ. The CDR3 has 16 residues. CDR3 bases: TGCGCCAGCAGCTTACTAGCGGGAGGGACGAAAAACATTCAGTACTTC. This translates into CASSLLAGGTKNIQYF.

V usage is TRBV11-2 and J usage is TRBJ2-1, with 8 bases fitting TRBD2. Germline CDR1 is SGHAT and CDR2 is FQNNGV. V lost 1 base, J lost 3 bases, and 2 bases stayed unmatched. The CDR3 is made up of 15 amino acids. CDR3 protein: CASSLGLAFYNEQFF. DNA for the CDR3: TGTGCCAGCAGCTTAGGACTAGCGTTCTACAATGAGCAGTTCTTC. The whole variable domain, filled in from reference TRBV11-2 and TRBJ2-1, reads EAGVAQSPRYKIIEKRQSVAFWCNPISGHATLYWYQQILGQGPKLLIQFQNNGVVDDSQLPKDRFSAERLKGVDSTLKIQPAKLEDSAVYLCASSLGLAFYNEQFFGPGTRLTVL.

The CDR3 DNA is TGTGCCAGCAGGTCCCGGGCCACCACCTACGAGCAGTACTTC. Protein product: CASRSRATTYEQYF. This chain uses TRBV6-5 with TRBJ2-7; D remains ambiguous. The CDR3 covers 14 residues. Germline CDR1 reads MNHEY; CDR2 reads SVGAGI. V dropped 6 bases and J dropped 2 bases, with 14 bases sitting between them.

The chain joins TRBV19 to TRBJ2-6; D is uncertain. The CDR3 contains 14 residues. The germline V and J ends were trimmed by 5 bases and 3 bases, with 8 bases remaining between them. Germline V gene data show CDR1 as LNHDA and CDR2 as SQIVND (reference sequence). CDR3 bases: TGTGCCAGTAGTGGCCTTCGTGGGGCCAACGTCCTGACTTTC. Its protein is CASSGLRGANVLTF. Based on the CDR3 plus reference TRBV19 and TRBJ2-6, the full variable domain is DGGITQSPKYLFRKEGQNVTLSCEQNLNHDAMYWYRQDPGQGLRLIYYSQIVNDFQKGDIAEGYSVSREKKESFPLTVTSAQKNPTAFYLCASSGLRGANVLTFGAGSRLTVL.

The chain carries TRBV5-1 and TRBJ2-3, with D unclear. The CDR3 is 14 amino acids. V was cut by 5 bases and J by 1 base, with 11 bases left in between. CDR1 is SGHRS, CDR2 YFSETQ, per germline. The DNA of the CDR3 is TGCGCCAGCAGATCGAACACTGGCACAGATACGCAGTATTTT. Its translation is CASRSNTGTDTQYF.

The CDR3 loop reads CASSQVRVGTSSYNEQFF. The CDR3 nucleotides are TGTGCCAGCAGCCAAGTTAGAGTAGGGACCAGCTCCTACAATGAGCAGTTCTTC. The rearrangement joins TRBV4-2 to TRBJ2-1, with D perhaps given as TRBD1 or TRBD2 (5 bases each). The CDR3 is 18 amino acids. Looked up from germline, CDR1 is LGHNA and CDR2 is YNFKEQ. V was trimmed by 1 base and J by 0 bases, leaving 16 bases between them.

The V call is TRBV7-2, the J call TRBJ2-3, with D uncertain. The CDR3 consists of 12 residues. The germline V gene has CDR1 SGHTA and CDR2 FQGNSA. Trimming shortened V by 8 bases and J by 3 bases, and 9 bases separated the two germline ends. The CDR3 nucleotides are TGTGCCAGCGCTAGGGTTACAGATACGCAGTATTTT. This codes for CASARVTDTQYF.

This chain uses TRBV12-5 with TRBJ1-2; D not certain. The CDR3 contains 14 residues. The germline gives CDR1 LGHNT, CDR2 FRNRAP. V was cut by 1 base and J by 0 bases, with 6 bases left in between. CDR3 in amino acids: CASGLARSNYGYTF. CDR3 bases: TGTGCTAGTGGTTTGGCCAGATCTAACTATGGCTACACCTTC.